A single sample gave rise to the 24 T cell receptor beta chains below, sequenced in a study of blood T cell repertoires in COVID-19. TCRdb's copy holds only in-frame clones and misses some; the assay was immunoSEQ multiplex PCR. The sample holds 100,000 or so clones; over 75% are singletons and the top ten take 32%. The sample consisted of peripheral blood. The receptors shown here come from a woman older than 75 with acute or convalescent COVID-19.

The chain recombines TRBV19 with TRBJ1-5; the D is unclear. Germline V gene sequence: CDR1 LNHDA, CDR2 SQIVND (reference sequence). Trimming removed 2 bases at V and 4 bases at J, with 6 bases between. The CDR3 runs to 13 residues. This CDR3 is CASSIQVNQPQHF. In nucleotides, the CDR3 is TGTGCCAGTAGTATACAGGTTAATCAGCCCCAGCATTTT.

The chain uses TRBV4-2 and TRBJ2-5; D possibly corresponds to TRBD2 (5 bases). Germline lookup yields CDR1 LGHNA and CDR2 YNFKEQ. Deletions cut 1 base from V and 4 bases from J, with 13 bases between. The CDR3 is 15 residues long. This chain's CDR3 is CASSQAYEGVETQYF. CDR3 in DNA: TGTGCCAGCAGCCAAGCGTACGAGGGAGTAGAGACCCAGTACTTC.

The chain's CDR3 is CASSITGSYEQYF. DNA of the CDR3: TGTGCCAGCAGCATAACAGGATCCTACGAGCAGTACTTC. The chain links TRBV7-9 to TRBJ2-7, with a tentative D call TRBD1 (5 bases). The CDR3 consists of 13 residues. Trimming left V 5 bases short and J 1 base short, with 9 bases between. CDR1 is SEHNR and CDR2 is FQNEAQ in the germline V gene (reference sequence).

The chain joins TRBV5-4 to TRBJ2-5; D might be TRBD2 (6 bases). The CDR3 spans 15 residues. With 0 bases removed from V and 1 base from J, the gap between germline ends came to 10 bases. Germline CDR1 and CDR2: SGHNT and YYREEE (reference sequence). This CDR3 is CASSLGGGAQETQYF. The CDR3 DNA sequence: TGTGCCAGCAGCTTGGGCGGAGGGGCCCAAGAGACCCAGTACTTC.

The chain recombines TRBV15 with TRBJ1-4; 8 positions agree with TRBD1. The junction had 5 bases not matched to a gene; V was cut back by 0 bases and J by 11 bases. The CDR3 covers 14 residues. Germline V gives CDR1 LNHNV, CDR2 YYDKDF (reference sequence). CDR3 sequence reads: CATSRDLGTGKLFF. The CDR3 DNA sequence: TGTGCCACCAGCAGAGATCTCGGGACAGGCAAACTGTTTTTT.

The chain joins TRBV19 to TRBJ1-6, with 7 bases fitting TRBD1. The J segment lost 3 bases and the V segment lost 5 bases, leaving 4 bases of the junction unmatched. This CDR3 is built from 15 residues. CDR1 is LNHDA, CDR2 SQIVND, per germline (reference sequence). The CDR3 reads CASSPSGGYNSPLHF. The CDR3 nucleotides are TGTGCCAGTAGTCCTTCAGGGGGCTATAATTCACCCCTCCACTTT.

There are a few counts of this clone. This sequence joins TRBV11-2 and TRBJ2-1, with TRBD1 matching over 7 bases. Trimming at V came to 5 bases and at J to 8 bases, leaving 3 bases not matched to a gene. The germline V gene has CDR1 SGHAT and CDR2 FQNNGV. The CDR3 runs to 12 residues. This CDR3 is CASSRQGHEQFF. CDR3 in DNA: TGTGCCAGCAGCCGACAGGGCCATGAGCAGTTCTTC. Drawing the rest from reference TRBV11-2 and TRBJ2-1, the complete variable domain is EAGVAQSPRYKIIEKRQSVAFWCNPISGHATLYWYQQILGQGPKLLIQFQNNGVVDDSQLPKDRFSAERLKGVDSTLKIQPAKLEDSAVYLCASSRQGHEQFFGPGTRLTVL.

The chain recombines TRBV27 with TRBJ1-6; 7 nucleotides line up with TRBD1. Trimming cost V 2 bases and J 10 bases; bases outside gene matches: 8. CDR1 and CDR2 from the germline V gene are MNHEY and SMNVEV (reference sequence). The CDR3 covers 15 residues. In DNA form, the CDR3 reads TGTGCCAGCAGTTTACAGACAGGGTTAGGGTCACCCCTCCACTTT. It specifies CASSLQTGLGSPLHF.

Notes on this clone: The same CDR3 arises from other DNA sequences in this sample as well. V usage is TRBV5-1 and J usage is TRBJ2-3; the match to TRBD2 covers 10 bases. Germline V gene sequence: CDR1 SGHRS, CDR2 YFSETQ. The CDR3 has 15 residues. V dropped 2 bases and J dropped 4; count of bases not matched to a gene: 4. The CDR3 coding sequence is TGCGCCAGCAGCTTAGCGGGGGGGCCCGCAGATACGCAGTATTTT. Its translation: CASSLAGGPADTQYF.

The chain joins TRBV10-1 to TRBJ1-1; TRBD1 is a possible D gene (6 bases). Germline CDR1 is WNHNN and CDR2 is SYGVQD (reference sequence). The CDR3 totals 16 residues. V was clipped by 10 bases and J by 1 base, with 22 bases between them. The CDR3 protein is CATILDTGMKNTEAFF. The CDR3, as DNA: TGCGCCACCATCCTCGACACAGGGATGAAGAACACTGAAGCTTTCTTT.

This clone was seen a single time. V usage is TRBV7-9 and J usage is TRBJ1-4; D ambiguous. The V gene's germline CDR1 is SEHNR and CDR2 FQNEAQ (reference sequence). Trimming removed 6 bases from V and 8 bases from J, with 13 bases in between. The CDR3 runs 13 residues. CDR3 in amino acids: CASREGQSEKLFF. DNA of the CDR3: TGTGCCAGCAGGGAGGGTCAGTCAGAAAAACTGTTTTTT.

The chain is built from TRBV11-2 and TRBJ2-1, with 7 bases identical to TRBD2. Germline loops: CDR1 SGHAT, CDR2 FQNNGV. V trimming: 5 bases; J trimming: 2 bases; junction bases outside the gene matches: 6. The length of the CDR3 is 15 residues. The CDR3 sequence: CASSLGGGAYNEQFF. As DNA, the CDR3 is TGTGCCAGCAGCCTGGGGGGGGGTGCCTACAATGAGCAGTTCTTC.

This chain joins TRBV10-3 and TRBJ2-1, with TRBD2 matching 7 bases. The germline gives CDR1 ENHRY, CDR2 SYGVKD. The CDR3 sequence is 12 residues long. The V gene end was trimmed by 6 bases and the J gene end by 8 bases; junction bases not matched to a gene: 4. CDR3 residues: CAISWEGHEQFF. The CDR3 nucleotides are TGTGCCATCAGCTGGGAGGGGCATGAGCAGTTCTTC.

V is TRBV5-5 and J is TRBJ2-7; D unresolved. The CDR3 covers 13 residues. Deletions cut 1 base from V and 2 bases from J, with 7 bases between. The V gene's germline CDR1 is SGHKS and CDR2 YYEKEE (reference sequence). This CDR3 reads CASSLFPAYEQYF. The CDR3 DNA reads TGTGCCAGCAGCTTGTTCCCAGCCTACGAGCAGTACTTC.

CDR3 amino acids: CASSLTPSTDTQYF. As DNA, the CDR3 is TGTGCCAGCAGCTTAACACCTAGCACAGATACGCAGTATTTT. The chain carries TRBV7-8 and TRBJ2-3; no clear D. The V end lost 2 bases, the J end lost 0 bases, and 6 bases lay between the germline ends. Germline loops: CDR1 SGHVS, CDR2 FQNEAQ. The CDR3 runs to 14 residues. Supplemented by reference TRBV7-8 and TRBJ2-3, the full variable domain reads GAGVSQSPRYKVAKRGQDVALRCDPISGHVSLFWYQQALGQGPEFLTYFQNEAQLDKSGLPSDRFFAERPEGSVSTLKIQRTQQEDSAVYLCASSLTPSTDTQYFGPGTRLTVL.

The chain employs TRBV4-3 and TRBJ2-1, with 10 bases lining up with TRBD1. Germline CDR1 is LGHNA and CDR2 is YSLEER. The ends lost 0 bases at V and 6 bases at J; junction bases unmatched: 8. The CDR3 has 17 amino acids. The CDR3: CASSQDRLDRGFNEQFF. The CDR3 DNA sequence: TGCGCCAGCAGCCAAGATCGGCTGGACAGGGGGTTCAATGAGCAGTTCTTC.

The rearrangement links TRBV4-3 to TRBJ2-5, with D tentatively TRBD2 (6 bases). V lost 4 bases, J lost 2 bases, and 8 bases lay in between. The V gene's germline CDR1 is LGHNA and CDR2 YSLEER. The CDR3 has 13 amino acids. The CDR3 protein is CASSREDQETQYF. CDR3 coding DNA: TGCGCCAGCAGCCGGGAGGATCAAGAGACCCAGTACTTC.

CDR3 in amino acids: CASSFLGSGSPLHF. CDR3 DNA: TGTGCCAGCAGTTTTCTAGGGAGTGGTTCACCCCTCCACTTT. The chain has TRBV28 and TRBJ1-6; D gene unclear. The CDR3 length is 14 residues. Trimming pared 3 bases from V and 9 bases from J, leaving 12 bases between. Germline CDR1 is MDHEN and CDR2 is SYDVKM.

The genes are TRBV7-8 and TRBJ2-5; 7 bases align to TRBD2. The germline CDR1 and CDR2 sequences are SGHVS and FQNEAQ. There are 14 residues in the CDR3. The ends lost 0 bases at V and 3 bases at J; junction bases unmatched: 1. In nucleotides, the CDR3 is TGTGCCAGCAGCTTAGCCGGGAGGAAAGAGACCCAGTACTTC. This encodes CASSLAGRKETQYF.

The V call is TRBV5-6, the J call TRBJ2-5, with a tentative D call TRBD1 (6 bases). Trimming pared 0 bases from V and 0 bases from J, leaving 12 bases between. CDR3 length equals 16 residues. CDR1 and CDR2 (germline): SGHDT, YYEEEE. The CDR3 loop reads CASSLVGTMYQETQYF. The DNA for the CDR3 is TGTGCCAGCAGCTTGGTGGGGACAATGTACCAAGAGACCCAGTACTTC.

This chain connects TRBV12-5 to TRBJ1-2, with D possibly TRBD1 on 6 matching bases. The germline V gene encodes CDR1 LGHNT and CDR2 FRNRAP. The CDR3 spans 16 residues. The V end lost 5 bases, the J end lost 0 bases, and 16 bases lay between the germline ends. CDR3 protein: CASGLGTGRANYGYTF. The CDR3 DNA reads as TGTGCTAGTGGTCTAGGTACAGGGCGAGCTAACTATGGCTACACCTTC.

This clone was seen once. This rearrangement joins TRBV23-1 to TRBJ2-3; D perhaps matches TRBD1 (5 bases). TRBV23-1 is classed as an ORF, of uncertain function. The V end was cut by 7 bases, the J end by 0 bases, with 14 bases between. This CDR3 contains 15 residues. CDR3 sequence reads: CASKPTWGSTDTQYF. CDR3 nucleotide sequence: TGCGCCAGCAAACCTACTTGGGGCAGCACAGATACGCAGTATTTT.

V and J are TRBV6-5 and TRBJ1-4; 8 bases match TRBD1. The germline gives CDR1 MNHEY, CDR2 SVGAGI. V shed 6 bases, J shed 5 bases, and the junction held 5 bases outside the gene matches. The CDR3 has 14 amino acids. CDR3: CASRTGTGNEKLFF. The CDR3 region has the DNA TGTGCCAGCAGGACCGGGACAGGCAATGAAAAACTGTTTTTT.

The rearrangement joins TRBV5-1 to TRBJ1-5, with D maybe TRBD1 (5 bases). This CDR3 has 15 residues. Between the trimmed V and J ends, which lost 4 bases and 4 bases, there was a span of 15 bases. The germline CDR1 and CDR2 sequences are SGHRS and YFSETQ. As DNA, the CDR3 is TGCGCCAGCAGCCCGGAGGGACGGCTGAATCAGCCCCAGCATTTT. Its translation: CASSPEGRLNQPQHF.